A single sample is the source of the 4 T cell receptor beta chains below, sequenced in a study of blood T cell repertoires in COVID-19 (dated by TCRdb to about 2020). Library creation used the immunoSEQ multiplex PCR assay. This immuneACCESS table, as held by TCRdb, lists in-frame sequences with V and J called but not all clones. Of the missing ones, under half trace to an unresolved V gene in checked studies; the others have no known cause. The sample has fewer than 200,000 clones on record, approximately 86% of them singletons. Of the sample, 15% to 20% falls within the top ten clones. What was sequenced was PBMCs or T cells enriched from blood (not recorded which). The origin of the receptors is a man aged 55 to 70 who had recovered from COVID-19.

The V and J genes are TRBV3-1 (or the pseudogene TRBV3-2) and TRBJ1-2, with 7 bases lining up with TRBD1. With 2 bases clipped from V and 2 bases from J, the junction kept 8 bases outside the gene matches. CDR3 length: 16 amino acids. CDR1 LGHDT and CDR2 YNNKEL come from the germline V gene (reference sequence). CDR3 nucleotides: TGTGCCAGCAGCCAACACCGGGACAGAGTGAACTATGGCTACACCTTC. Translating gives CASSQHRDRVNYGYTF.

This chain links TRBV7-6 with TRBJ1-3, with TRBD1 as a possible D gene (5 bases). The V end was cut by 4 bases, the J end by 1 base, with 17 bases between. Germline assignment: CDR1 SGHVS and CDR2 FNYEAQ. This CDR3 spans 17 amino acids. In nucleotides, the CDR3 is TGTGCCAGCAGCTCACCAGGGTGGGGGGTTTCTGGAAACACCATATATTTT. Translated: CASSSPGWGVSGNTIYF.

This chain connects TRBV27 to TRBJ1-4; no clear D gene. CDR1 and CDR2 (germline): MNHEY, SMNVEV (reference sequence). This CDR3 contains 13 residues. V lost 3 bases, J lost 9 bases, and 11 bases lay in between. CDR3: CASSFPGNQKLFF. DNA for the CDR3: TGTGCCAGCAGTTTCCCCGGGAATCAAAAACTGTTTTTT.

This clone has just one count. J is TRBJ1-2 and V is TRBV28, with D perhaps TRBD1 (6 bases). The germline V and J ends were trimmed by 5 bases and 2 bases, with 12 bases remaining between them. The CDR3 extends over 14 amino acids. The germline V gene has CDR1 MDHEN and CDR2 SYDVKM. CDR3 region: CASSPRTANYGYTF. The CDR3 DNA sequence: TGTGCCAGCAGTCCACGGACAGCCAACTATGGCTACACCTTC.